This T cell receptor (beta chain) stems from a study of human T cells and chemical hapten exposure (dated by TCRdb to the early 2020s). About the full investigation: For sensitization, 2% DPC in acetone was applied to a 2 cm by 2 cm area of upper inner arm skin. Patients additionally received weekly therapeutic DPC doses to the scalp throughout the roughly 25-week study period. Patch testing on the upper back used Finn chambers containing 0.01% DPC, with scoring done after 6 days according to International Contact Dermatitis Research Group standards. Most of the patients in the cohort were female, and the cohort covered alopecia areata with under or over 50% scalp involvement, alopecia totalis and alopecia universalis. Libraries were pooled for sequencing, and variation in per-sample TCR yields was attributed mainly to small differences in library volumes within the pool. This study followed changes in the peripheral blood TCR repertoire in vivo during primary and secondary sensitization of alopecia patients to the hapten diphenylcyclopropenone (DPC). Blood was sampled from patients pre-sensitization (week 0) and at 2, 6 and about 24 weeks after DPC sensitization. Blood for TCR sequencing was provided by twenty-nine alopecia patients at one to four time points (pre-sensitization, 2, 6 and 24 weeks). What the work shows at the level of the full study, not this receptor alone: Repeated subsampling changed both the strength of the expansion versus patch-test correlation and the threshold at which the correlation became significant. Significantly more large CDR3 similarity clusters were formed by expanded TCRs than by pre-sensitization or healthy control sets, consistent with antigen-driven responses. No change with DPC sensitization was found in the number of TCRs above 1 in 1000 frequency, and no evidence of global repertoire structure alterations was found. Alopecia, a presumed autoimmune disease, was present in all patients, so the immune response of the patients might differ from that of healthy individuals. The number of PT1 expanded TCRs positively correlated with patch test score, significant at thresholds 8, 16 and 32 but not 4.

This specimen's time point label, per the study, means: patch test 2, 6 weeks after DPC sensitization. The sample's treatment or condition label is to be understood as: therapeutic diphenylcyclopropenone sensitization with weekly scalp DPC. Blood at each patch-test visit was drawn before the patch test was applied. Eligible patients were aged 18 to 70, diagnosed with alopecia, deemed suitable for DPC therapy, and excluded if pregnant. Unfractionated whole blood was collected in Tempus Blood RNA tubes, and total RNA was extracted from that blood. About this clonotype: Its recognized antigen is unknown. Per-nucleotide qualities are absent, and no much larger clonotype sits a single base away.

To prepare the library, RACE was applied. Instrument used: NextSeq 500. During library preparation, unique molecular identifiers were attached to individual cDNA molecules so that TCRs could be counted in a quantitative, reproducible way. Both TCR alpha and TCR beta chains were sequenced from each blood RNA sample. The published analysis was carried out like this. A median of approximately 100,000 TCRs per sample was observed, with a range of 23,224 to 690,600. V, J and CDR3 annotation of the TCR reads was carried out using the Decombinator software suite. Every sample was subsampled to the same number of TCRs (28,000) for the PS versus PT1 abundance plots. Expanded TCRs were defined as absent before sensitization and observed at least eight times at the 2-week time point. TCRdb reprocessing: public reads trimmed at Q25 with fastp, clones called with MiXCR, in-frame beta chains kept. Identical CDR3 protein sequences are pooled into one entry, listed with their most common genes and DNA. The V and J calls were determined by TCRdb, not by the authors. This sample is represented by about 73,000 distinct CDR3 sequences; 8.5% to 9% of them were singletons. 3% to 4.5% of the sample is taken by the ten largest.

The germline V gene encodes CDR1 ENHRY and CDR2 SYGVKD. V has 1 base trimmed and J has 4 bases trimmed; junction bases matching no gene number 1. From its cysteine to its phenylalanine, the CDR3 spans 14 amino acids. Of all the DNA, just the CDR3 is kept, 42 bases in frame from base 1. The receptor chain draws on TRBV10-3 and TRBJ2-1; the junction holds 7 bases that match TRBD1. Sequencing used whole blood, obtained in connection with sensitization to the hapten diphenylcyclopropenone (DPC). The origin of this receptor is a woman between 50 and 59 years old with alopecia areata. Some clones in this sample may be carry-over from other donors' samples. The CDR3 region has the sequence CAISELGQYNEQFF. At the DNA level, the sequence is TGTGCCATCAGTGAGTTGGGACAGTACAATGAGCAGTTCTTC.